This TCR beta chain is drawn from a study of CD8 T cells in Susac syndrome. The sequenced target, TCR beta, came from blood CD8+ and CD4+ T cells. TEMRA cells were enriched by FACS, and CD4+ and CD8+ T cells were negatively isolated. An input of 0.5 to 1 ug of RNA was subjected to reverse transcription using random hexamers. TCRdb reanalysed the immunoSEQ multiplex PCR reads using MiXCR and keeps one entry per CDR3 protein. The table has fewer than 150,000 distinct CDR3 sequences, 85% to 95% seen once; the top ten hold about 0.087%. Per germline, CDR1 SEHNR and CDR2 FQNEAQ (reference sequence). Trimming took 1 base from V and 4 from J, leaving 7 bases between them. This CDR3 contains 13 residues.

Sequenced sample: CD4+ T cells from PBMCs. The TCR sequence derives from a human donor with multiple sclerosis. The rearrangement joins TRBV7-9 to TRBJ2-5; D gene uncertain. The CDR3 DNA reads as TGTGCCAGCAGCTTAGACCTTGGAGAGACCCAGTACTTC. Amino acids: CASSLDLGETQYF. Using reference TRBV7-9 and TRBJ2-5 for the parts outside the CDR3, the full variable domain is DTGVSQNPRHKITKRGQNVTFRCDPISEHNRLYWYRQTLGQGPEFLTYFQNEAQLEKSRLLSDRFSAERPKGSFSTLEIQRTEQGDSAMYLCASSLDLGETQYFGPGTRLLVL.